This record covers a single TCR beta chain. Its specificity is unknown. Amplification used 60 Vbeta primers and 13 Jbeta primers. TCRdb's copy holds only in-frame clones and misses some; the assay was immunoSEQ multiplex PCR. Among roughly 140,000 clones listed, around three fifths were seen once. The data stem from a study of cytomegalovirus exposure and HLA in healthy donors. Study-level points and caveats: A later analysis showed HLA-associated TCR beta chains outstripping equally common others in clonal expansion.

The CDR3 has 14 amino acids. Trimming took off 9 bases at V and 3 bases at J, with 18 bases between the two ends. Per the germline V gene, CDR1 is SGHRS and CDR2 is YFSETQ. This chain connects TRBV5-1 to TRBJ2-5; possibly TRBD2 for D (6 bases). Material for sequencing was PBMCs. The sequence was collected from a woman aged 30 to 39 in good health and CMV-seropositive. The CDR3 loop is CATKTSLGKETQYF. The CDR3 DNA is TGCGCCACCAAAACTAGCCTCGGGAAAGAGACCCAGTACTTC.